What follows are 16 T cell receptor beta chains derived from one specimen sequenced in a study of cytomegalovirus exposure and HLA in healthy donors (dated by TCRdb to about 2017). The library was prepared using the immunoSEQ multiplex PCR assay. For the multiplex PCR, a mixture combining 60 forward primers for TCR Vbeta segments and 13 reverse primers for TCR Jbeta segments was used. Held by TCRdb, this immuneACCESS table contains in-frame sequences only and omits some clones. Under half of the omission traces to an unresolved V gene where checked; the cause of the rest is unknown. The sample table lists approximately 150,000 clones, more than 60% of them with a count of one. The ten largest clones take up 3% to 3.5% of the sample. The sample taken for sequencing was PBMCs. These receptor sequences come from a man aged 40-49 years in good health and CMV-seronegative.

The chain uses TRBV28 and TRBJ1-5; D is ambiguous. CDR1 is MDHEN, CDR2 SYDVKM, per germline. Trimming stripped 7 bases from V and 4 bases from J, with 14 bases between. The CDR3 is 14 residues long. The CDR3 reads CASNSPGENQPQHF. DNA of the CDR3: TGTGCCAGCAACTCCCCCGGGGAAAATCAGCCCCAGCATTTT.

This clone was seen once. The chain has TRBV25-1 and TRBJ2-7; TRBD1 aligns across 7 bases. Unmatched junction bases numbered 3, after V lost 1 base and J lost 0 bases. The CDR3 is 15 amino acids. CDR1 and CDR2 from the germline V gene are MGHDK and SYGVNS. This CDR3 is CASSELTGSSYEQYF. Here the CDR3 DNA reads TGTGCCAGCAGTGAATTGACAGGGAGCTCCTACGAGCAGTACTTC.

Only one count was recorded for this clone. The rearrangement links TRBV5-1 to TRBJ2-5; possibly TRBD2 for D (5 bases). Per the germline V gene, CDR1 is SGHRS and CDR2 is YFSETQ. Trimming took off 0 bases at V and 1 base at J, with 16 bases between the two ends. The CDR3 is 17 amino acids. CDR3 amino acids: CASSLGGRPGGQETQYF. In nucleotides, the CDR3 is TGCGCCAGCAGCTTGGGAGGGAGACCAGGCGGCCAAGAGACCCAGTACTTC.

This clone was recorded once. V usage is TRBV18 and J usage is TRBJ2-1; TRBD1 aligns across 12 bases. The CDR3 covers 15 residues. Germline loops: CDR1 KGHSH, CDR2 LQKENI. Losses at the gene ends were 0 bases for V and 10 bases for J; bases not matched to a gene: 4. The CDR3 DNA follows: TGTGCCAGCTCACCACCGGGACAGGGGGCGCCGGAGCAGTTCTTC. Residues: CASSPPGQGAPEQFF.

A few counts support this clone. The chain links TRBV5-1 to TRBJ1-3; 12 nucleotides line up with TRBD1. The trim removed 3 bases at V and 4 bases at J, leaving 17 bases unmatched. Germline V CDR1 and CDR2: SGHRS, YFSETQ. This CDR3 comprises 20 residues. CDR3 DNA sequence: TGCGCCAGCAGCTCGCGGCCCCCTTCGGGACAGGGGGCGGAAGGAAACACCATATATTTT. Translated, it gives CASSSRPPSGQGAEGNTIYF. Full variable domain (outside the CDR3, taken from reference TRBV5-1 and TRBJ1-3): KAGVTQTPRYLIKTRGQQVTLSCSPISGHRSVSWYQQTPGQGLQFLFEYFSETQRNKGNFPGRFSGRQFSNSRSEMNVSTLELGDSALYLCASSSRPPSGQGAEGNTIYFGEGSWLTVV.

J is TRBJ1-1 and V is TRBV9, with D perhaps TRBD1 (6 bases). Germline CDR1 reads SGDLS; CDR2 reads YYNGEE. The CDR3 spans 15 residues. The V end was cut by 6 bases, the J end by 7 bases, with 22 bases between. The CDR3, as DNA: TGTGCCAGCAACCCTATACAGGGCCTACCACGTGAAGCTTTCTTT. As protein: CASNPIQGLPREAFF.

The chain joins TRBV6-1 to TRBJ1-5; tentatively, D is TRBD1 (5 bases). The CDR3 sequence is 15 residues long. Germline loops: CDR1 MNHNS, CDR2 SASEGT. V gave up 7 bases and J gave up 7 bases, with 20 bases separating them. The CDR3 DNA is TGTGCCAGCACCCGGGACTGGGGATCGGACCAGCCCCAGCATTTT. It encodes CASTRDWGSDQPQHF.

The rearrangement links TRBV6-6 to TRBJ2-3, with 12 nucleotides matching TRBD2. Losses at the gene ends were 6 bases for V and 5 bases for J; bases not matched to a gene: 9. This CDR3 spans 16 amino acids. Germline V CDR1 and CDR2: MNHNY, SVGAGI (reference sequence). CDR3 region: CASRETSGGRIDTQYF. For the CDR3, the DNA is TGTGCCAGCAGGGAGACTAGCGGGGGTCGGATAGATACGCAGTATTTT.

This clone has more than one count but fewer than ten. The rearrangement joins TRBV4-2 to TRBJ1-1; D is possibly TRBD1 (6 bases). Per germline, CDR1 LGHNA and CDR2 YNFKEQ. This CDR3 is built from 14 residues. With 0 bases removed from V and 5 bases from J, the gap between germline ends came to 10 bases. The DNA of the CDR3 is TGTGCCAGCAGCCAAGAATGGGGACAAACTGAAGCTTTCTTT. Translating gives CASSQEWGQTEAFF.

The chain uses TRBV5-1 and TRBJ1-1, with 10 bases that match TRBD1. With 7 bases clipped from V and 9 bases from J, the junction kept 9 bases outside the gene matches. Per the germline V gene, CDR1 is SGHRS and CDR2 is YFSETQ. This CDR3 spans 13 amino acids. The CDR3 here is CASGDRTGGKAFF. The DNA of the CDR3 is TGCGCCAGCGGCGATCGGACAGGGGGTAAAGCTTTCTTT.

The chain is built from TRBV4-1 and TRBJ1-3; maybe TRBD1 (5 bases). CDR1 is MGHRA, CDR2 YSYEKL, per germline. V gave up 0 bases and J gave up 2 bases, with 14 bases separating them. The CDR3 has 17 residues. CDR3 sequence (DNA): TGCGCCAGCAGCCAAGATATGCGGAGGGGAGCTGGAAACACCATATATTTT. Its protein is CASSQDMRRGAGNTIYF.

The V gene is TRBV7-9, the J gene TRBJ2-2; a possible D gene is TRBD1 (6 bases). The CDR3 is 12 amino acids. Trimming took 5 bases from V and 6 from J, leaving 7 bases between them. Germline-derived CDR1 and CDR2 are SEHNR and FQNEAQ (reference sequence). This chain's CDR3 is CASSPGAGELFF. DNA of the CDR3: TGTGCCAGCAGCCCAGGGGCCGGGGAGCTGTTTTTT. The whole variable domain, filled in from reference TRBV7-9 and TRBJ2-2, reads DTGVSQNPRHKITKRGQNVTFRCDPISEHNRLYWYRQTLGQGPEFLTYFQNEAQLEKSRLLSDRFSAERPKGSFSTLEIQRTEQGDSAMYLCASSPGAGELFFGEGSRLTVL.

The chain has TRBV30 and TRBJ2-7; 9 nucleotides agree with TRBD1. This CDR3 comprises 14 residues. V lost 3 bases and J lost 0; bases outside the gene matches: 3. Per germline, CDR1 GTSNPN and CDR2 SVGIG (reference sequence). In DNA form, the CDR3 reads TGTGCCTGGAGACGGGACAGGGCCTCCTACGAGCAGTACTTC. This codes for CAWRRDRASYEQYF.

The rearrangement links TRBV7-9 to TRBJ1-1; D possibly corresponds to TRBD1 (6 bases). Trimming removed 2 bases from V and 0 bases from J, with 10 bases in between. The CDR3 runs 15 residues. Germline V gene data show CDR1 as SEHNR and CDR2 as FQNEAQ (reference sequence). The CDR3 protein is CASSLSRTVNTEAFF. CDR3 sequence (DNA): TGTGCCAGCAGCTTAAGCCGGACAGTGAACACTGAAGCTTTCTTT.

The table lists this clone with a few counts. Here the CDR3 reads CASSPGPRFYGYTF. CDR3 sequence (DNA): TGTGCCAGCAGCCCAGGGCCCCGATTCTATGGCTACACCTTC. The chain carries TRBV7-2 and TRBJ1-2; the D gene is possibly TRBD1 (5 bases). The CDR3 covers 14 residues. Trimming left V 5 bases short and J 4 bases short, with 14 bases between. Germline CDR1 reads SGHTA; CDR2 reads FQGNSA.

The chain has TRBV6-5 and TRBJ2-7, with D possibly being TRBD1 (6 bases). Trimming left V 6 bases short and J 0 bases short, with 9 bases between. This CDR3 comprises 13 residues. Germline V gene lookup returns CDR1 MNHEY and CDR2 SVGAGI. Here the CDR3 reads CASSRTASYEQYF. CDR3 nucleotides: TGTGCCAGCAGCCGGACAGCCTCCTACGAGCAGTACTTC.